This T cell receptor beta chain stems from a study of T cell responses to AZD1222 COVID-19 vaccine. Method: immunoSEQ multiplex PCR; TCRdb's copy keeps in-frame clones and lacks some. The sample yields around 96,000 clones, 85% to 95% seen once. The receptor was derived from an adult who received the AZD1222 COVID-19 vaccine. Source: peripheral blood, taken 28 days after the second AZD1222 dose.

The CDR3 is CAMRDKTNEKLFF. CDR3 DNA: TGTGCCATGAGGGACAAGACTAATGAAAAACTGTTTTTT. J is TRBJ1-4 and V is TRBV10-3; D is possibly TRBD1 (6 bases). There are 13 residues in the CDR3. Germline CDR1 and CDR2: ENHRY and SYGVKD. The V gene lost 9 bases and the J gene lost 2 bases, with 10 bases spanning the gap.